These T cell receptor beta chains were read from a single sample in a study of T cell responses to AZD1222 COVID-19 vaccine. Only in-frame clones appear in the TCRdb table, and some are missing; sequencing was by immunoSEQ multiplex PCR. The sample consists of 80,000 to 90,000 clones, about nine tenths of them appearing once. The sequences come from peripheral blood, collected on day 0 of AZD1222 vaccination. Receptors were obtained from an adult in good health. CDR3s include the opening cysteine and the closing phenylalanine or tryptophan.

>TRBJ1-2|TRBV10-2
CASSLSPGGEGYTF
>TRBJ1-2|TRBV6-5
CASRATGGANGYTF
>TRBJ2-1|TRBV18
CASSPRGSGIKNEQFF
>TRBJ1-2|TRBV5-1
CASSLEDRGVSGYTF
>TRBJ2-7|TRBV11-2
CASSLGDGGSYEQYF
>TRBJ2-1|TRBV19
CASKREAGSWPNEQFF
>TRBJ2-7|TRBV3-1/TRBV3-2
CASSQQASYEQYF
>TRBJ2-1|TRBV3-1/TRBV3-2
CASSQVRGRQFF
>TRBJ1-2|TRBV6-5
CASRGGPPVDGYTF
>TRBJ2-3|TRBV14
CASSREGGPLSSTDTQYF
>TRBJ1-2|TRBV19
CASSMRNGYTF
>TRBJ1-2|TRBV5-5
CASSTPTGVYGYTF
>TRBJ1-2|TRBV11-2
CASSLGARWNYGYTF
>TRBJ1-3|TRBV7-2
CASSPRTGTRNTIYF
>TRBJ1-3|TRBV11-2
CASSLDPRSTIYF
>TRBJ1-1|TRBV30
CAWSDGTAKEAFF
>TRBJ1-1|TRBV3-1/TRBV3-2
CASSHSDRGTREAFF
>TRBJ1-2|TRBV5-6
CASSFRGGHYGYTF
>TRBJ2-7|TRBV3-1/TRBV3-2
CASSQSGSYEQYF
>TRBJ1-2|TRBV7-9
CASAYLRTGGGSYGYTF
>TRBJ2-7|TRBV10-3
CAISESTDSYEQYF
>TRBJ2-2|TRBV19
CASRESGGLNTGELFF